This TCR beta chain derives from a study of glioma-infiltrating T cells listed by TCRdb under 2016. The study in broad terms: TCR alpha- and beta-chain repertoires were sequenced from glioma tissue, non-neoplastic brain tissue and matched peripheral blood mononuclear cells. Each tissue-infiltrating repertoire was compared with the same patient's peripheral blood repertoire to measure divergence between tissue and blood T-cell populations. The paired cohort comprised three low-grade glioma patients, about eight primary glioblastoma patients and three non-glioma patients contributing non-neoplastic brain tissue.

Study-wide findings and limitations: Very few CDR3 sequences were shared between tissue and blood, attributed to high CDR3 diversity and limited sampling. In non-neoplastic patients, VJ-independent divergence between tissue and blood fell below expectation, whereas in all gliomas, and especially in low-grade gliomas, the divergence rose above expectation. Group comparisons were based on small numbers of patients: three non-neoplastic, three low-grade glioma and roughly 8 glioblastoma patients.

TCR alpha and beta CDR3 regions were amplified with the iRepertoire nested amplicon-rescue multiplex PCR (arm-PCR) platform from RNA. The input for one-step reverse transcription and amplification was roughly 100-450 ng of either tissue mRNA or PBMC total RNA. After bead purification, a secondary multiplex PCR added Illumina adapters, and libraries were gel-purified between 200 and 400 bp. The libraries contained internal 6-nucleotide barcodes that were used for demultiplexing. The libraries were sequenced on an Illumina MiSeq using 2x220 or 2x250 nucleotide paired-end reads. The original pipeline was this. FLASH 1.2.11 was used to merge paired reads, and BWA-MEM then aligned the reads to the GRCh37 human genome before TRA and TRB reads were extracted. For V and J assignment, an IMGT-derived reference of cassette sequences and CDR3 motifs that included pseudogenes was used. Three-frame translation of reads was performed, and productive CDR3s were defined as those with a C...FGXG motif and no stop codons. A clonotype was defined as a unique combination of a V-J cassette pair and a CDR3 amino acid sequence. Hamming distance filtering was applied to reads, with thresholds set by the sequence error rate of each sample in mapped regions. The public reads were reprocessed in TCRdb via fastp at Q25 and MiXCR, keeping in-frame beta chains. CDR3 protein sequences are deduplicated, and each keeps its most common genes and DNA. TCRdb's processing, not the authors', yielded these V and J calls. The sample table shows 95,000 to 150,000 distinct CDR3 sequences, and approximately 25% are seen once. The ten largest clones capture roughly 15% of the sample.

Looking up the germline V gene (reference sequence) yields CDR1 SGHNT and CDR2 YYREEE. Counted from cysteine to phenylalanine, this CDR3 has 15 amino acids. Only the CDR3 DNA stays, 45 bases, in frame from base 1. Relative to germline, V is 5 bases shorter and J is 0 bases shorter, with 15 bases between their ends. At least ten counts were recorded for this clonotype. Its antigen specificity is not known. No quality values exist for individual bases; no much larger clone is one base distant. Specimen: glioma tissue, nonneoplastic brain tissue, or PBMCs (not recorded which). The TCR sequence derives from a human donor with low-grade glioma or glioblastoma, undergoing nonglioma brain surgery, or in good health (not recorded which). The V and J genes are TRBV5-4 and TRBJ2-7, with the D gene uncertain. In nucleotides, the sequence is TGTGCCAGCAGTCTCGGACGGGTTCCCTCCTACGAGCAGTACTTC. This codes for CASSLGRVPSYEQYF. Reference TRBV5-4 and TRBJ2-7 genes cover what lies past the CDR3, so the full variable domain is ETGVTQSPTHLIKTRGQQVTLRCSSQSGHNTVSWYQQALGQGPQFIFQYYREEENGRGNFPPRFSGLQFPNYSSELNVNALELDDSALYLCASSLGRVPSYEQYFGPGTRLTVT.